The 25 T cell receptor beta chains listed next were all sequenced from one sample in a study of cytomegalovirus exposure and HLA in healthy donors. 60 Vbeta and 13 Jbeta primers were used in PCR. Assay: immunoSEQ multiplex PCR; the TCRdb copy retains only in-frame clones and omits some. The sample yields 170,000 or so clones, 80% seen once. The sequenced sample consisted of PBMCs. Receptors originate from a woman in her forties or fifties in good health and CMV-seropositive.

J is TRBJ2-5 and V is TRBV27, with 8 bases matching TRBD2. The germline V gene has CDR1 MNHEY and CDR2 SMNVEV (reference sequence). V shed 5 bases and J 2 bases; nucleotides not matched to a gene: 13. CDR3 length: 17 residues. The CDR3 sequence is CASSPHFSGMNQETQYF. The CDR3 DNA is TGTGCCAGCAGTCCCCACTTTAGCGGGATGAATCAAGAGACCCAGTACTTC.

The V and J genes are TRBV28 and TRBJ2-2; D unclear. Trimming left V 4 bases short and J 8 bases short, with 11 bases between. Germline lookup yields CDR1 MDHEN and CDR2 SYDVKM. CDR3 length: 13 residues. CDR3 protein: CASSYLSPGELFF. The DNA for the CDR3 is TGTGCCAGCAGTTACTTATCTCCTGGGGAGCTGTTTTTT.

This sequence joins TRBV9 and TRBJ2-1; D uncertain. There are 16 residues in the CDR3. V was trimmed by 0 bases and J by 4 bases, leaving 14 bases between them. CDR1 is SGDLS, CDR2 YYNGEE, per germline. The CDR3 reads CASSVVSIPHYNEQFF. Here the CDR3 DNA reads TGTGCCAGCAGCGTAGTTAGTATTCCCCATTACAATGAGCAGTTCTTC.

This clone has more than one count but fewer than ten. J is TRBJ2-5 and V is TRBV2, with 11 bases fitting TRBD2. Germline values: CDR1 SNHLY, CDR2 FYNNEI. This CDR3 is built from 16 residues. V gave up 6 bases and J gave up 1 base; unmatched junction bases: 7. Here the CDR3 DNA reads TGTGCCAGCAGGGATTGGCTAGCGGGGGGCCAAGAGACCCAGTACTTC. Translating it yields CASRDWLAGGQETQYF.

The chain has TRBV5-4 and TRBJ1-3, with 9 bases that match TRBD1. Germline lookup yields CDR1 SGHNT and CDR2 YYREEE (reference sequence). V lost 0 bases and J lost 3; bases outside the gene matches: 1. There are 15 residues in the CDR3. This CDR3 reads CASSLAGQGGNTIYF. Written as DNA, the CDR3 is TGTGCCAGCAGCTTGGCGGGACAGGGTGGAAACACCATATATTTT.

The CDR3 is CASSSAPGLENNEQFF. In nucleotides, the CDR3 is TGCGCCAGCAGCTCGGCGCCGGGACTAGAAAACAATGAGCAGTTCTTC. The gene calls are TRBV5-1 and TRBJ2-1, with TRBD2 matching over 8 bases. With V trimmed by 3 bases and J by 5 bases, 10 bases remained unmatched. Germline V gene lookup returns CDR1 SGHRS and CDR2 YFSETQ. The CDR3 is 16 residues long.

Concerning this clone: One junction end does not reproduce the germline sequence, and a read error may be involved. The chain is built from TRBV7-8 and TRBJ2-7; 8 bases fit TRBD2. There are 12 residues in the CDR3. CDR1 is SGHVS, CDR2 FQNEAQ, per germline. The DNA for the CDR3 is TGTGCCAGCAGCTTAGGCGGGGTCGGGAGGGACTTC. Amino acids: CASSLGGVGRDF.

On this clone itself: The same CDR3 arises from other DNA sequences in this sample as well. The chain has TRBV5-4 and TRBJ2-4, with 8 nucleotides matching TRBD2. This CDR3 has 15 amino acids. Germline values: CDR1 SGHNT, CDR2 YYREEE (reference sequence). V was pared by 0 bases and J by 7 bases, with 6 bases of the junction left unmatched. CDR3 loop: CASSLAGLGGNIQYF. CDR3 nucleotide sequence: TGTGCCAGCAGCTTGGCGGGACTAGGAGGCAACATTCAGTACTTC.

The chain has TRBV28 and TRBJ2-1, with TRBD2 as a possible D gene (6 bases). This CDR3 comprises 15 residues. The germline V and J ends were trimmed by 6 bases and 6 bases, with 18 bases remaining between them. The germline V gene encodes CDR1 MDHEN and CDR2 SYDVKM. CDR3 sequence: CASRRDPGGRNEQFF. In DNA, the CDR3 is TGTGCCAGCAGGCGGGACCCTGGTGGGCGCAATGAGCAGTTCTTC.

The chain is built from TRBV7-9 and TRBJ2-2; D unresolved. The germline V and J ends were trimmed by 11 bases and 5 bases, with 18 bases remaining between them. The germline V gene has CDR1 SEHNR and CDR2 FQNEAQ (reference sequence). This CDR3 is built from 14 residues. Here the CDR3 reads CAFSRRVATGELFF. The CDR3 DNA sequence: TGTGCCTTCTCACGCCGGGTTGCAACCGGGGAGCTGTTTTTT.

The J gene is TRBJ2-7, the V gene TRBV29-1; TRBD2 aligns across 9 bases. With 3 bases clipped from V and 3 bases from J, the junction kept 3 bases outside the gene matches. Germline CDR1 and CDR2: SQVTM and ANQGSEA. This CDR3 is built from 13 residues. The CDR3 sequence is CSVDGSGSYEQYF. The CDR3 region has the DNA TGCAGCGTTGATGGTAGCGGGAGCTACGAGCAGTACTTC.

The genes are TRBV2 and TRBJ1-5; the D gene is possibly TRBD1 (6 bases). Between the trimmed V and J ends, which lost 5 bases and 2 bases, there was a span of 13 bases. Germline V gives CDR1 SNHLY, CDR2 FYNNEI. The CDR3 extends over 15 amino acids. The CDR3 DNA is TGTGCCAGCAGTCCCACAGGGTTTGGCAATCAGCCCCAGCATTTT. Amino acid sequence: CASSPTGFGNQPQHF.

The chain recombines TRBV6-5 with TRBJ1-1; D is uncertain. V dropped 2 bases and J dropped 0 bases, with 7 bases sitting between them. The CDR3 length is 14 residues. The germline V gene encodes CDR1 MNHEY and CDR2 SVGAGI. Written as DNA, the CDR3 is TGTGCCAGCAGTTACGGGCCTCTGAACACTGAAGCTTTCTTT. Residues: CASSYGPLNTEAFF.

J is TRBJ1-2 and V is TRBV7-9; no clear D. The CDR3 is 13 amino acids. Deletions cut 5 bases from V and 0 bases from J, with 7 bases between. Germline-derived CDR1 and CDR2 are SEHNR and FQNEAQ (reference sequence). In DNA form, the CDR3 reads TGTGCCAGCAGCCCCACAGCTAACTATGGCTACACCTTC. It encodes CASSPTANYGYTF.

The chain is built from TRBV4-2 and TRBJ1-2, with D tentatively TRBD1 (5 bases). Germline V gene lookup returns CDR1 LGHNA and CDR2 YNFKEQ. V gave up 0 bases and J gave up 4 bases, with 15 bases separating them. CDR3 size: 16 residues. The CDR3 nucleotides read TGTGCCAGCAGCCAAGATCTGTCGGGGGTAAGCTATGGCTACACCTTC. This encodes CASSQDLSGVSYGYTF.

V usage is TRBV4-3 and J usage is TRBJ2-4, with TRBD2 matching over 7 bases. Per the germline V gene, CDR1 is LGHNA and CDR2 is YSLEER. The CDR3 sequence is 14 residues long. With V trimmed by 4 bases and J by 8 bases, 8 bases remained unmatched. CDR3 in DNA: TGCGCCAGCAGCCTCCGGACTAGGCGGGACATTCAGTACTTC. This encodes CASSLRTRRDIQYF.

The rearrangement joins TRBV15 to TRBJ2-5; a weak D match, TRBD2 (6 bases). From germline, CDR1 is LNHNV and CDR2 YYDKDF (reference sequence). The CDR3 spans 15 residues. The ends were cut back, 0 bases at V and 5 bases at J, with 13 bases in the middle. The CDR3 bases are TGTGCCACCAGCAGAGATGGGGCAGGGAGGGAGACCCAGTACTTC. Translating it yields CATSRDGAGRETQYF.

This clone showed up just once. The chain links TRBV21-1 to TRBJ1-1; the table's D call, TRBD1, was not checked against the DNA. TRBV21-1 is annotated as a pseudogene. This CDR3 is 17 amino acids long. The CDR3 DNA follows: TGTGCCAGCACCGATACAGGGGGCCCCGTCAAGAACACTGAAGCTTTCTTT. Translating gives CASTDTGGPVKNTEAFF.

The chain carries TRBV9 and TRBJ2-1; 8 bases map to TRBD1. Germline V gene lookup returns CDR1 SGDLS and CDR2 YYNGEE. This CDR3 is 16 amino acids long. The J segment lost 4 bases and the V segment lost 4 bases, leaving 10 bases of the junction unmatched. For the CDR3, the DNA is TGTGCCAGCAGCCCGATGGGGACAGGCGCTTACAATGAGCAGTTCTTC. Protein: CASSPMGTGAYNEQFF.

This rearrangement joins TRBV7-8 to TRBJ1-6; TRBD1 matches 9 bases. Trimming removed 5 bases from V and 0 bases from J; junction bases left unmatched: 8. Germline V gene sequence: CDR1 SGHVS, CDR2 FQNEAQ. The CDR3 is made up of 18 amino acids. In DNA, the CDR3 is TGTGCCAGCAGCCGTTGGACAGGGGAATTCTCCTATAATTCACCCCTCCACTTT. Amino acid sequence: CASSRWTGEFSYNSPLHF.

V is TRBV28 and J is TRBJ2-3; possibly TRBD2 for D (6 bases). The length of the CDR3 is 15 residues. The V gene's germline CDR1 is MDHEN and CDR2 SYDVKM. Trimming removed 2 bases from V and 2 bases from J, with 11 bases in between. DNA of the CDR3: TGTGCCAGCAGTTTAAAGGGACTGAACACAGATACGCAGTATTTT. Translating it yields CASSLKGLNTDTQYF.

The V gene is TRBV19, the J gene TRBJ2-1; TRBD2 matches at 7 bases. Germline loops: CDR1 LNHDA, CDR2 SQIVND (reference sequence). The CDR3 covers 14 residues. Trimming at V came to 8 bases and at J to 5 bases, leaving 9 bases not matched to a gene. The CDR3 reads CASRGAGWDNEQFF. Written as DNA, the CDR3 is TGTGCCAGTCGGGGAGCGGGATGGGACAATGAGCAGTTCTTC.

This chain links TRBV19 with TRBJ1-2, with TRBD1 as a possible D gene (5 bases). Germline CDR1 reads LNHDA; CDR2 reads SQIVND (reference sequence). V lost 1 base and J lost 4, with 16 bases in between. This CDR3 contains 16 residues. The CDR3 protein is CASSIAQTRVGYGYTF. CDR3 bases: TGTGCCAGTAGTATAGCTCAAACCAGGGTCGGCTATGGCTACACCTTC. Drawing the rest from reference TRBV19 and TRBJ1-2, the complete variable domain is DGGITQSPKYLFRKEGQNVTLSCEQNLNHDAMYWYRQDPGQGLRLIYYSQIVNDFQKGDIAEGYSVSREKKESFPLTVTSAQKNPTAFYLCASSIAQTRVGYGYTFGSGTRLTVV.

The rearrangement links TRBV4-2 to TRBJ1-2; D gene ambiguous. There are 16 residues in the CDR3. The V and J ends lost 3 bases and 6 bases respectively, with 20 bases between them. Germline values: CDR1 LGHNA, CDR2 YNFKEQ. DNA for the CDR3: TGTGCCAGCAGCCATTCAGCGTGGGGAGGGAGAGATGGCTACACCTTC. Protein: CASSHSAWGGRDGYTF.

The V and J genes are TRBV6-6 and TRBJ1-1; no reliable D call. The CDR3 sequence is 13 residues long. Germline V lookup: CDR1 MNHNY, CDR2 SVGAGI (reference sequence). Trimming removed 5 bases at V and 0 bases at J, with 7 bases between. The CDR3 region has the DNA TGTGCCAGCAGTACTCAAATGAACACTGAAGCTTTCTTT. Translated: CASSTQMNTEAFF.